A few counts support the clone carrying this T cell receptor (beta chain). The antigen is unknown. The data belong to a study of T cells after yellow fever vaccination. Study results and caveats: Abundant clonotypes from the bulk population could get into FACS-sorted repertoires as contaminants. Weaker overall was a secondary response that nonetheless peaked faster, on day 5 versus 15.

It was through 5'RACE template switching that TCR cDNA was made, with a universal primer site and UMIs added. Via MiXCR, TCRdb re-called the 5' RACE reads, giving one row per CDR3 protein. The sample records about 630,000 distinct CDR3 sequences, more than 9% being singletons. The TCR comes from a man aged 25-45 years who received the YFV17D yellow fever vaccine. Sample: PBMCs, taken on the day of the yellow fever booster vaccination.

The CDR3 DNA reads TGTGCCAGCAGTACGGGGACCCAACTACGAGAGCAGTACTTC. Translated: CASSTGTQLREQYF. The chain has TRBV12-3 or TRBV12-4 and TRBJ2-7; the D gene could be TRBD1 or TRBD2 (5 bases each). Trimming stripped 5 bases from V and 7 bases from J, with 18 bases between. This CDR3 comprises 14 residues.